The following is a T cell receptor beta chain sequence with its context. V was pared by 3 bases and J by 0 bases, with 2 bases of the junction left unmatched. The CDR3 is 15 amino acids. Germline-derived CDR1 and CDR2 are MDHEN and SYDVKM. Profiled with immunoSEQ multiplex PCR; TCRdb holds only in-frame clones, not every one. The data show about 99,000 clones, about 82% seen once. The data originate from a study of blood T cell repertoires in COVID-19. The chain is built from TRBV28 and TRBJ2-1; 7 positions match TRBD2. The sequenced material came from peripheral blood. The sequence came from a woman between 55 and 75 years old in a cohort sampled during active or convalescent COVID-19. The CDR3 sequence: CASSLGGSSYNEQFF. CDR3 DNA sequence: TGTGCCAGCAGTTTGGGGGGGAGCTCCTACAATGAGCAGTTCTTC.